The sequence of this T cell receptor beta chain was determined in a study of T cell responses to AZD1222 COVID-19 vaccine. Trimming shortened V by 1 base and J by 11 bases, and 11 bases separated the two germline ends. The CDR3 covers 13 residues. CDR1 and CDR2 from the germline V gene are LNHNV and YYDKDF (reference sequence). The data were produced by immunoSEQ multiplex PCR, yet TCRdb's version contains in-frame clones alone and is incomplete. The sample includes about 150,000 clones, over 70% seen only once; the top ten take roughly 10%. The chain recombines TRBV15 with TRBJ1-4; D is unresolved. The origin of this receptor is an adult who received the AZD1222 COVID-19 vaccine. Sequences were derived from peripheral blood, sampled 28 days after the second AZD1222 dose. The CDR3 nucleotides read TGTGCCACCAGCAGAGTAGCCAGTCAGAAACTGTTTTTT. Protein: CATSRVASQKLFF.